Listed here are 28 T cell receptor beta chains from one sample, sequenced in a study of blood T cell repertoires in COVID-19. The assay was immunoSEQ multiplex PCR, and TCRdb's table has in-frame clones only and misses some. This sample has a few hundred thousand clones; approximately 86% occur once, and the top ten carry 7.1%. The sequenced material came from peripheral blood. The receptors shown here come from a woman between 70 and 85 years old with active or convalescent COVID-19.

The rearrangement links TRBV10-1 to TRBJ2-1, with 9 nucleotides matching TRBD1. Germline V gene lookup returns CDR1 WNHNN and CDR2 SYGVQD (reference sequence). With V trimmed by 7 bases and J by 5 bases, 3 bases remained unmatched. This CDR3 is 13 amino acids long. This chain's CDR3 is CASTGQGHNEQFF. CDR3 coding DNA: TGCGCCAGCACTGGACAGGGGCACAATGAGCAGTTCTTC.

The rearrangement uses TRBV9 and TRBJ1-3; 11 positions agree with TRBD1. Germline V lookup: CDR1 SGDLS, CDR2 YYNGEE. Losses at the gene ends were 0 bases for V and 3 bases for J; bases not matched to a gene: 5. The CDR3 has 17 amino acids. CDR3 in amino acids: CASSVEDRGLSGNTIYF. The CDR3 bases are TGTGCCAGCAGCGTAGAGGACAGGGGGCTGAGTGGAAACACCATATATTTT.

CDR3 region: CASKSGQGNTEAFF. The CDR3 coding sequence is TGCGCCAGCAAGTCCGGACAGGGAAACACTGAAGCTTTCTTT. This chain links TRBV10-1 with TRBJ1-1, with 8 bases aligning to TRBD1. In germline, CDR1 is WNHNN, CDR2 SYGVQD (reference sequence). This CDR3 region has 14 residues. V shed 7 bases, J shed 2 bases, and the junction held 6 bases outside the gene matches.

This chain connects TRBV11-2 to TRBJ1-2; D gene ambiguous. Trimming shortened V by 6 bases and J by 8 bases, and 7 bases separated the two germline ends. The CDR3 runs to 10 residues. The germline V gene encodes CDR1 SGHAT and CDR2 FQNNGV. Here the CDR3 DNA reads TGTGCCAGCAGAAACGGGGGCTACACCTTC. Protein sequence: CASRNGGYTF.

The rearrangement joins TRBV5-1 to TRBJ1-1, with D uncertain. The germline V gene encodes CDR1 SGHRS and CDR2 YFSETQ. V was clipped by 4 bases and J by 1 base, with 14 bases between them. The CDR3 loop spans 15 amino acids. CDR3 sequence: CASSPVSRQNTEAFF. The CDR3 DNA follows: TGCGCCAGCAGCCCCGTCTCGCGGCAGAACACTGAAGCTTTCTTT.

The chain combines TRBV5-6 with TRBJ1-1; the D gene is possibly TRBD1 (6 bases). Trimming removed 4 bases from V and 5 bases from J, with 15 bases in between. This CDR3 is 14 amino acids long. CDR1 SGHDT and CDR2 YYEEEE come from the germline V gene. CDR3: CASSDPRGRTEAFF. CDR3 nucleotides: TGTGCCAGCAGCGACCCCAGGGGAAGAACTGAAGCTTTCTTT. Complete variable domain (other parts from reference TRBV5-6 and TRBJ1-1): DAGVTQSPTHLIKTRGQQVTLRCSPKSGHDTVSWYQQALGQGPQFIFQYYEEEERQRGNFPDRFSGHQFPNYSSELNVNALLLGDSALYLCASSDPRGRTEAFFGQGTRLTVV.

The chain joins TRBV11-3 to TRBJ2-1; 14 bases are shared with TRBD2. The CDR3 is 16 amino acids. Germline CDR1 is SGHNT and CDR2 is YENEEA. V was clipped by 1 base and J by 9 bases; unmatched bases: 5. CDR3 coding DNA: TGTGCCAGCAGCTTAGGTAGACTAGCGGGGGGGCTTGAGCAGTTCTTC. It is translated as CASSLGRLAGGLEQFF.

The J gene is TRBJ1-2, the V gene TRBV19, with D possibly being TRBD1 (6 bases). Looked up from germline, CDR1 is LNHDA and CDR2 is SQIVND (reference sequence). V gave up 6 bases and J gave up 7 bases, with 12 bases separating them. This CDR3 comprises 12 residues. The CDR3 loop is CASRDRIGGYTF. As DNA, the CDR3 is TGTGCCAGTAGGGACAGAATAGGTGGCTACACCTTC.

The chain carries TRBV6-9 and TRBJ2-5, with D hard to call. The ends were cut back, 8 bases at V and 2 bases at J, with 3 bases in the middle. The CDR3 has 10 amino acids. Germline V CDR1 and CDR2: MNHGY, SVAAGI. Written as DNA, the CDR3 is TGTGCCAGCCGTCAAGAGACCCAGTACTTC. This codes for CASRQETQYF.

The gene calls are TRBV25-1 and TRBJ1-1; 8 bases fit TRBD1. The CDR3 consists of 13 residues. V dropped 4 bases and J dropped 8; count of bases not matched to a gene: 6. The germline V gene encodes CDR1 MGHDK and CDR2 SYGVNS. The CDR3 reads CASSATGAAEAFF. CDR3 in DNA: TGTGCCAGCAGTGCGACAGGGGCCGCGGAAGCTTTCTTT.

This clone appeared once. The chain is built from TRBV9 and TRBJ2-7; D unresolved. Trimming stripped 0 bases from V and 3 bases from J, with 10 bases between. The V gene's germline CDR1 is SGDLS and CDR2 YYNGEE. The CDR3 is 14 residues long. CDR3 sequence (DNA): TGTGCCAGCAGCGTAGAGAGTAAGAACTACGAGCAGTACTTC. Amino acid sequence: CASSVESKNYEQYF.

This chain joins TRBV5-4 and TRBJ2-6; tentatively, D is TRBD1 (6 bases). Germline assignment: CDR1 SGHNT and CDR2 YYREEE (reference sequence). The V and J ends lost 2 bases and 2 bases respectively, with 8 bases between them. This CDR3 region has 15 residues. CDR3 sequence (DNA): TGTGCCAGCAGCTTCCCAGGGGCTGGGGCCAACGTCCTGACTTTC. This codes for CASSFPGAGANVLTF.

The gene calls are TRBV10-2 and TRBJ1-5; the D gene is possibly TRBD1 (5 bases). The V and J ends lost 7 bases and 2 bases respectively, with 9 bases between them. The CDR3 loop spans 13 amino acids. Germline V gene lookup returns CDR1 WSHSY and CDR2 SAAADI. CDR3 sequence (DNA): TGCGCCAGCATGGGGCTTGGCAATCAGCCCCAGCATTTT. It encodes CASMGLGNQPQHF.

This clone was seen more than once but under ten times. The chain is built from TRBV2 and TRBJ1-6; tentatively, D is TRBD1 (6 bases). Germline V gives CDR1 SNHLY, CDR2 FYNNEI. CDR3 size: 14 residues. The ends were cut back, 4 bases at V and 5 bases at J, with 9 bases in the middle. CDR3 loop: CASSARQDNSPLHF. CDR3 nucleotides: TGTGCCAGCAGTGCCAGACAGGATAATTCACCCCTCCACTTT.

This clone was picked up a small number of times. CDR3 region: CASSVSSRDSWGGQPQHF. The CDR3 coding sequence is TGTGCCAGTAGTGTGTCCTCCCGGGACTCCTGGGGAGGTCAGCCCCAGCATTTT. This chain joins TRBV19 and TRBJ1-5, with D perhaps matching TRBD1 (5 bases). V lost 5 bases to trimming and J lost 6 bases, with 26 bases between them. CDR3 length equals 18 residues. In germline, CDR1 is LNHDA, CDR2 SQIVND (reference sequence).

This chain connects TRBV11-2 to TRBJ2-7, with no clear D. CDR3 length: 13 amino acids. Trimming shortened V by 5 bases and J by 2 bases, and 10 bases separated the two germline ends. Germline CDR1 SGHAT, CDR2 FQNNGV. The CDR3 sequence is CASSTIGPYEQYF. The CDR3, as DNA: TGTGCCAGCAGCACCATTGGGCCCTACGAGCAGTACTTC.

This chain connects TRBV7-2 to TRBJ2-4; TRBD1 matches at 8 bases. The CDR3 extends over 13 amino acids. After removal of 5 bases from V and 9 bases from J, the junction contained 6 bases not matched to a gene. CDR1 is SGHTA, CDR2 FQGNSA, per germline. The CDR3 spells CASSPPTGGIQYF. CDR3 nucleotides: TGTGCCAGCAGCCCCCCCACAGGGGGCATTCAGTACTTC.

This clone was counted only a few times. This chain links TRBV7-2 with TRBJ1-5; D is possibly TRBD1 (6 bases). Trimming took off 4 bases at V and 7 bases at J, with 11 bases between the two ends. The CDR3 runs 13 residues. CDR1 is SGHTA and CDR2 is FQGNSA in the germline V gene. CDR3 in amino acids: CASSYRDGQPQHF. The CDR3 DNA sequence: TGTGCCAGCAGCTACAGGGATGGCCAGCCCCAGCATTTT.

V is TRBV4-3 and J is TRBJ1-2; TRBD1 agrees at 8 bases. Germline loops: CDR1 LGHNA, CDR2 YSLEER. Trimming cost V 1 base and J 8 bases; bases outside gene matches: 9. The CDR3 is 15 residues long. The CDR3 sequence is CASSQVGQGPRGYTF. The CDR3 nucleotides read TGCGCCAGCAGCCAAGTCGGACAGGGACCGCGGGGCTACACCTTC.

The chain links TRBV25-1 to TRBJ1-2, with 7 positions matching TRBD1. CDR3 length equals 14 residues. With 6 bases clipped from V and 7 bases from J, the junction kept 11 bases outside the gene matches. The germline gives CDR1 MGHDK, CDR2 SYGVNS. The CDR3 region has the DNA TGTGCCAGCAGGGACGCAGGGGGTATTGTTGGCTACACCTTC. Its translation: CASRDAGGIVGYTF.

The chain links TRBV6-5 to TRBJ1-1; possible D gene TRBD1, 5 bases. Per the germline V gene, CDR1 is MNHEY and CDR2 is SVGAGI. V was clipped by 4 bases and J by 0 bases, with 9 bases between them. This CDR3 comprises 14 residues. CDR3 coding DNA: TGTGCCAGCAGTTCGGGGGGGATGAACACTGAAGCTTTCTTT. Encoded protein: CASSSGGMNTEAFF.

V gene TRBV2 combines with J gene TRBJ1-1; maybe TRBD1 (5 bases). Germline assignment: CDR1 SNHLY and CDR2 FYNNEI. This CDR3 spans 14 amino acids. Trimming took off 3 bases at V and 1 base at J, with 9 bases between the two ends. The CDR3 bases are TGTGCCAGCAGTGACCGCGGGGGGAACACTGAAGCTTTCTTT. Its translation: CASSDRGGNTEAFF.

This chain links TRBV6-5 with TRBJ1-5; D remains ambiguous. This CDR3 contains 14 residues. Germline V gene data show CDR1 as MNHEY and CDR2 as SVGAGI. V gave up 5 bases and J gave up 2 bases, with 10 bases separating them. CDR3 DNA sequence: TGTGCCAGCAGTCCCGAGGCCCGCAATCAGCCCCAGCATTTT. Its translation is CASSPEARNQPQHF.

CDR3 bases: TGTGCCAGCAGCGGGGGGACCTATGAAGGCTACACCTTC. Its translation is CASSGGTYEGYTF. V usage is TRBV28 and J usage is TRBJ1-2; D might be TRBD1 (5 bases). The V and J ends lost 6 bases and 8 bases respectively, with 16 bases between them. Germline V gene sequence: CDR1 MDHEN, CDR2 SYDVKM. CDR3 length: 13 amino acids.

This clone has only a few counts. The chain joins TRBV24-1 to TRBJ2-2; 8 nucleotides line up with TRBD1. The CDR3 covers 17 residues. The V gene end was trimmed by 2 bases and the J gene end by 4 bases; junction bases not matched to a gene: 8. Germline CDR1 is KGHDR and CDR2 is SFDVKD. The CDR3 nucleotides read TGTGCCACCAGTGATTCGCTCGGGACAGGCCTCACCGGGGAGCTGTTTTTT. Residues: CATSDSLGTGLTGELFF.

The chain employs TRBV14 and TRBJ2-7; tentatively, D is TRBD1 (6 bases). The germline gives CDR1 SGHDN, CDR2 FVKESK. Trimming took 4 bases from V and 4 from J, leaving 23 bases between them. The CDR3 is 17 residues long. CDR3 DNA sequence: TGTGCCAGCAGCCCTACCCCCAGGGGCCAACGAGGGTACGAGCAGTACTTC. The encoded protein is CASSPTPRGQRGYEQYF.

This clone was counted only a few times. V usage is TRBV6-5 and J usage is TRBJ1-2; 7 positions agree with TRBD1. This CDR3 is 14 amino acids long. The germline CDR1 and CDR2 sequences are MNHEY and SVGAGI. Trimming at V came to 4 bases and at J to 1 base, leaving 3 bases not matched to a gene. The DNA for the CDR3 is TGTGCCAGCAGTTCAGGGGGTGGTAACTATGGCTACACCTTC. Protein product: CASSSGGGNYGYTF.

The chain links TRBV5-6 to TRBJ2-7, with TRBD1 matching over 10 bases. The CDR3 is 15 amino acids. Germline values: CDR1 SGHDT, CDR2 YYEEEE. V lost 2 bases, J lost 5 bases, and 7 bases stayed unmatched. The CDR3 is CASSLTGTGDDEQYF. DNA of the CDR3: TGTGCCAGCAGCTTAACCGGGACAGGGGATGACGAGCAGTACTTC.